This record concerns one T cell receptor beta chain sequence. The data were taken from a study of blood T cell repertoires in COVID-19. Across the study: The United States, Italy and Spain were the sources of the acute and convalescent COVID-19 samples.

Clones were sequenced by immunoSEQ multiplex PCR, and TCRdb holds only the in-frame ones, with some missing. This table holds roughly 250,000 clones, 86% found once. The sequencing sample was made of peripheral blood. The clonotype originates from a man aged 35 to 55 who had recovered from COVID-19.

The CDR3 sequence is CASSQVRVAGEQYF. The CDR3 nucleotides are TGTGCCAGCAGCCAAGTTAGAGTAGCGGGGGAGCAGTACTTC. The rearrangement uses TRBV3-1 (or the pseudogene TRBV3-2) and TRBJ2-7, with TRBD2 matching 8 bases. Germline CDR1 and CDR2: LGHDT and YNNKEL (reference sequence). There are 14 residues in the CDR3. Trimming took 1 base from V and 7 from J; bases not matched to a gene: 6.